This section outlines one T cell receptor (beta chain) sequence together with its context. This clone appeared a few times. The antigen it binds to is not known. No much larger clone exists at a distance of one base, and base qualities are not known. Library preparation was by the immunoSEQ multiplex PCR assay. RNA was extracted from all samples and reverse transcribed into cDNA as template for TCR sequencing. SuperScript III was used for first-strand cDNA synthesis, primed with a 2:1 mix of oligo-dT and random hexamers. A synthetic immune receptor repertoire was used to assess amplification bias, and residual bias was removed computationally. Per the source publication's procedure: Raw reads were preprocessed to remove errors, and CDR3 was defined according to IMGT conventions as the region from the conserved cysteine to phenylalanine. To get clonality, Shannon entropy was normalized by log2 of the number of productive unique TCRs and the result was subtracted from 1. CD4 or CD8 identity of scalp clones was inferred by cross-referencing scalp TCRbeta sequences with sorted blood CD4 and CD8 repertoires. What TCRdb holds here is the immuneACCESS table cut down to in-frame rearrangements. Part of the clones is not present; checked against another copy, under half of the missing clones reflect an unresolved V gene, and the others are unexplained. V and J calls and clone size are copied from that table; D and trimming were computed from the DNA. For this sample there are roughly 150,000 clones; 40% to 65% appear just once. Less than 20% of the sample belongs to the ten largest clones.

This sample stems from a study of CD8+ T cells in alopecia areata (dated by TCRdb to the late 2010s). Context from the whole study: The treated patients took part in an open-label pilot trial in which moderate-to-severe alopecia areata was treated with oral tofacitinib at 5 to 10 mg twice daily. Patients stayed on tofacitinib for 6 to 18 months and then had 6 months of follow-up off drug so that delayed response and recurrence could be assessed. RNA came from the PAXgene miRNA kit for fixed scalp, the miRNeasy kit for PBMCs, and the RNeasy kit for mouse skin. In humans, TCRbeta sequencing was performed on scalp tissue and on sorted CD4+ and CD8+ peripheral blood T cells from healthy controls and from patients with patchy or totalis/universalis alopecia areata. Scalp clonality was compared across normal scalp (n=4), patchy alopecia areata scalp (n=8), and alopecia totalis/universalis scalp (n=8). Patients on tofacitinib were biopsied at baseline and after 4 and 24 weeks of treatment, and several of the patients also had a later scalp biopsy. High-throughput TCRbeta sequencing was used to examine T cell clonal expansion in alopecia areata in both the C3H/HeJ mouse model and human patients. Amplification of TCRbeta CDR3 regions was done by immunoSEQ multiplex PCR using 35 Vbeta forward primers and 13 Jbeta reverse primers. Points the paper makes about the study in general: Compared with normal scalp, lesional scalp, particularly in alopecia totalis/universalis, had higher clonality and more expanded CD8+ clones, which suggests antigenic drive. Resident alphabeta T cells in normal human skin are also sequenced, complicating scalp TCR repertoire analysis, unlike mouse skin dominated by gammadelta T cells. Shared TCR sequences between patients were less evident than in mice, which may be partly attributable to HLA diversity in the patient population.

Taken with the paper, the label for time point translates to: baseline before oral tofacitinib. Peripheral blood and lesional scalp punch biopsies were obtained from patients with alopecia areata. PBMCs were isolated by density centrifugation and stained for CD3, CD4 and CD8, and CD4+ and CD8+ T cells were sorted on a FACSAria. This material consisted of CD8+ T cells sorted from blood, taken at week 0. This clonotype was obtained from a human donor with alopecia areata.

In nucleotides, the sequence is TGTGCCAGCAGCGACGGGACTTCCTACGAGCAGTACTTC. Translated, it reads CASSDGTSYEQYF. This receptor chain uses TRBV7-8 and TRBJ2-7; a weak D assignment points to TRBD2 (6 bases agree). Taken from cysteine to phenylalanine, the CDR3 has 13 residues. The retained sequence is limited to the CDR3, 39 bases, with the frame set at the first base. The junction shows trimming of 5 bases on V and 1 base on J, plus 9 bases between the germline ends. Taken from the germline V gene, the CDR1 and CDR2 loops are SGHVS and FQNEAQ.